This T cell receptor beta chain was recorded in a study of blood T cells in healthy people across ages. V lost 0 bases and J lost 6, with 15 bases in between. CDR3 length: 15 amino acids. In germline, CDR1 is DFQATT, CDR2 SNEGSKA (reference sequence). Study results and limitations: TCR beta diversity tracked closely with naive T cell percentage. Expanded clonotype changes were possibly confounded by unknown donor CMV status.

The use of a sample-barcoded 5' primer and a J-beta primer mix characterized a second PCR of about 7 to 12 cycles. Researchers report that a template-switch adaptor with 12 random nucleotides tagged each cDNA molecule. MiXCR was run by TCRdb on the 5' RACE reads, yielding one entry per CDR3 protein. Counted here are roughly 1.7 million distinct CDR3 sequences, about 31% occurring once; the ten biggest clones make up roughly 10%. This clonotype has a handful of counts. No antigen is known for it. Isolation of PBMCs gave at least 6 million cells per sample. What was sequenced was blood. This clonotype was sampled from a young woman in good health. The chain uses TRBV20-1 and TRBJ1-5; D gene unclear. CDR3 in DNA: TGCAGTGCTAGAGATTTACCCCAAGGCGGTCAGCCCCAGCATTTT. This translates into CSARDLPQGGQPQHF.